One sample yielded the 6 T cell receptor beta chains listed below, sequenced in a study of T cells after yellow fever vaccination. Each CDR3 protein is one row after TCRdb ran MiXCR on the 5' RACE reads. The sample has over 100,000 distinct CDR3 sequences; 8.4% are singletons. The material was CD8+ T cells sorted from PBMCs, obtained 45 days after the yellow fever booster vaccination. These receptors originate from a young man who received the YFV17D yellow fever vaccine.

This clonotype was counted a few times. This CDR3 is CASTPGGVNYEQYF. CDR3 coding DNA: TGCGCCAGCACTCCGGGCGGGGTGAACTACGAGCAGTACTTC. The genes are TRBV5-1 and TRBJ2-7; D may be TRBD2 (6 bases). The germline CDR1 and CDR2 sequences are SGHRS and YFSETQ. Trimming removed 6 bases at V and 3 bases at J, with 16 bases between. The CDR3 contains 14 residues.

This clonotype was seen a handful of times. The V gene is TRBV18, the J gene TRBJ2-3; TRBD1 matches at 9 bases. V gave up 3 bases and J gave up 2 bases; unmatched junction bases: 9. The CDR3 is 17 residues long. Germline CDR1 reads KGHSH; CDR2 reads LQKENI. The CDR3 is CASSPRDRGLDTDTQYF. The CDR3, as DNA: TGTGCCAGCTCACCCCGCGACAGGGGGTTGGACACAGATACGCAGTATTTT.

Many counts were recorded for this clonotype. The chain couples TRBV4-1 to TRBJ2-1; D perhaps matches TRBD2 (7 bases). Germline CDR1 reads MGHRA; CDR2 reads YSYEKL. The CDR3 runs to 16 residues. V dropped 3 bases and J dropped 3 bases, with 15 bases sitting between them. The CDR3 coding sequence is TGCGCCAGCAGCCAGGGGGGCGGGAGCATCTACAATGAGCAGTTCTTC. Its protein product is CASSQGGGSIYNEQFF.

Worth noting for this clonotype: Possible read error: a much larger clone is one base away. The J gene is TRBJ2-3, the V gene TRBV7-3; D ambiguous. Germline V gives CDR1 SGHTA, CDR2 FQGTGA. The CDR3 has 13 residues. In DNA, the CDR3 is TGTGCCAGCAGCTTAAACGGGCAGGATACGAAGTATTTT. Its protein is CASSLNGQDTKYF.

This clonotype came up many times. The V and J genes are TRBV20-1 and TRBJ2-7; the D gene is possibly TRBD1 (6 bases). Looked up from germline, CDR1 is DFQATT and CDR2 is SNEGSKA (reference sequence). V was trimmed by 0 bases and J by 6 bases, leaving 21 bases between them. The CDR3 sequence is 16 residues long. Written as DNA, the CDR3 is TGCAGTGCTAGAGATCTGGGTGAGGGGGATTACCTCGAGCAGTACTTC. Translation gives CSARDLGEGDYLEQYF.

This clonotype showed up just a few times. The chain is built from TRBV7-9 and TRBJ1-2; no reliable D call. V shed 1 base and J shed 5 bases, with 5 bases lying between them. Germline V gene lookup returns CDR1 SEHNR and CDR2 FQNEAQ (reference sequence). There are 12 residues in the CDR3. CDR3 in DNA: TGTGCCAGCAGCTTAGGGGTTTATGGCTACACCTTC. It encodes CASSLGVYGYTF.